This entry describes one T cell receptor beta chain. The antigen is not known. This sample is drawn from a study of cytomegalovirus exposure and HLA in healthy donors. The study's findings and limits: Later genetic work tied a missense DCLRE1C variant to beta-chain V and J trimming. The study labeled more than 150 TCR beta chains cytomegalovirus-associated.

Primers: 60 Vbeta forward and 13 Jbeta reverse. This table comes from immunoSEQ multiplex PCR, and its TCRdb copy is limited to in-frame clones, with some not included. The sample yields about 120,000 clones, 75% to 90% seen once. This CDR3 comprises 15 residues. Trimming removed 6 bases from V and 5 bases from J; junction bases left unmatched: 11. The germline V gene has CDR1 MNHEY and CDR2 SMNVEV (reference sequence). The receptor was derived from a man between 40 and 49 years old in good health and CMV-seronegative. The sample was PBMCs. The J gene is TRBJ1-2, the V gene TRBV27, with TRBD1 matching over 8 bases. The CDR3 is CASRRGGQGLYGYTF. CDR3 nucleotide sequence: TGTGCCAGCAGGAGGGGCGGACAGGGACTTTATGGCTACACCTTC.